One sample yielded the 17 T cell receptor beta chains listed below, sequenced in a study of cytomegalovirus exposure and HLA in healthy donors. The primer mix had 60 Vbeta and 13 Jbeta primers. Clones were sequenced by immunoSEQ multiplex PCR, and TCRdb holds only the in-frame ones, with some missing. Among 160,000 or so clones, about two thirds were seen once, and the ten largest hold 2% to 2.5%. Material: PBMCs. Receptor source: a human donor in good health.

The CDR3 nucleotides are TGTGCCAGCAGGGGGGGGCAGGGAGCCGAAAAACTGTTTTTT. Protein product: CASRGGQGAEKLFF. V gene TRBV2 combines with J gene TRBJ1-4; tentatively, D is TRBD1 (6 bases). Germline V CDR1 and CDR2: SNHLY, FYNNEI. This CDR3 has 14 amino acids. The germline V and J ends were trimmed by 6 bases and 8 bases, with 16 bases remaining between them.

This clone came up a few times. V is TRBV18 and J is TRBJ2-3; TRBD2 matches 12 bases. Trimming removed 6 bases from V and 9 bases from J; junction bases left unmatched: 10. CDR1 is KGHSH and CDR2 is LQKENI in the germline V gene. The CDR3 runs 15 residues. CDR3 loop: CASSLTSGGRYTQYF. The CDR3 bases are TGTGCCAGCTCTCTAACTAGCGGGGGGCGCTACACGCAGTATTTT.

The chain recombines TRBV21-1 with TRBJ2-7; the table gives TRBD2 as D, unverified against the DNA. TRBV21-1 corresponds to a pseudogene. This CDR3 contains 15 residues. CDR3 loop: CASSKARRLPYEQYF. The CDR3 bases are TGTGCCAGCAGCAAAGCGCGGAGGTTACCCTACGAGCAGTACTTC.

The chain employs TRBV5-1 and TRBJ2-5, with 16 bases fitting TRBD2. Trimming at V came to 4 bases and at J to 4 bases, leaving 10 bases not matched to a gene. Germline V gives CDR1 SGHRS, CDR2 YFSETQ. The CDR3 has 18 amino acids. CDR3 amino acids: CASSVTGTSGGAGETQYF. CDR3 in DNA: TGCGCCAGCAGCGTAACCGGGACTAGCGGGGGGGCCGGAGAGACCCAGTACTTC.

DNA for the CDR3: TGTGCCAGCAGCTACCGACTAGCGGGGGGCACCTACGAGCAGTACTTC. Translating it yields CASSYRLAGGTYEQYF. The chain employs TRBV7-9 and TRBJ2-7; 13 bases agree with TRBD2. Germline lookup yields CDR1 SEHNR and CDR2 FQNEAQ (reference sequence). With V trimmed by 4 bases and J by 2 bases, 5 bases remained unmatched. This CDR3 has 16 amino acids.

The gene calls are TRBV28 and TRBJ2-3, with a weak D call TRBD1 (5 bases). CDR1 is MDHEN and CDR2 is SYDVKM in the germline V gene. The CDR3 has 13 residues. With 7 bases removed from V and 0 bases from J, the gap between germline ends came to 8 bases. This CDR3 reads CASMSGSTDTQYF. CDR3 nucleotides: TGTGCCAGCATGTCAGGGAGCACAGATACGCAGTATTTT.

The chain uses TRBV5-6 and TRBJ1-6, with unresolved D. Per the germline V gene, CDR1 is SGHDT and CDR2 is YYEEEE. V was pared by 0 bases and J by 7 bases, with 8 bases between. This CDR3 is 14 amino acids long. The CDR3 nucleotides are TGTGCCAGCAGCTTGGACAGCCGAAATTCACCCCTCCACTTT. Encoded protein: CASSLDSRNSPLHF.

The chain joins TRBV4-1 to TRBJ2-3; TRBD2 is a possible D gene (7 bases). V shed 4 bases and J shed 5 bases, with 19 bases lying between them. This CDR3 region has 16 residues. CDR1 MGHRA and CDR2 YSYEKL come from the germline V gene. DNA for the CDR3: TGCGCCAGCAGCCCCTCGGGGGGCAGGGAATTAGATACGCAGTATTTT. Its translation: CASSPSGGRELDTQYF.

This clone was seen only a few times. The chain combines TRBV5-6 with TRBJ2-7, with 11 bases that match TRBD2. The CDR3 length is 14 residues. Per germline, CDR1 SGHDT and CDR2 YYEEEE. V lost 2 bases to trimming and J lost 5 bases; unmatched junction nucleotides: 3. For the CDR3, the DNA is TGTGCCAGCAGCTTACTAGCGGGGGCCCACGAGCAGTACTTC. Its translation is CASSLLAGAHEQYF.

In its sample, this clone was seen once. The chain couples TRBV18 to TRBJ1-2; D remains ambiguous. Per germline, CDR1 KGHSH and CDR2 LQKENI. The CDR3 length is 13 residues. Trimming cost V 3 bases and J 5 bases, with 10 bases left between them. The CDR3 is CASSPPGRYGYTF. The CDR3 DNA sequence: TGTGCCAGCTCACCTCCTGGGAGGTATGGCTACACCTTC. Combining the CDR3 with reference TRBV18 and TRBJ1-2 gives the whole variable domain NAGVMQNPRHLVRRRGQEARLRCSPMKGHSHVYWYRQLPEEGLKFMVYLQKENIIDESGMPKERFSAEFPKEGPSILRIQQVVRGDSAAYFCASSPPGRYGYTFGSGTRLTVV.

This rearrangement joins TRBV14 to TRBJ1-3, with no clear D. Per the germline V gene, CDR1 is SGHDN and CDR2 is FVKESK. Trimming removed 2 bases from V and 1 base from J, with 15 bases in between. The CDR3 sequence is 17 residues long. CDR3 protein: CASSQLFNRHSGNTIYF. The CDR3 DNA sequence: TGTGCCAGCAGCCAACTCTTTAATCGACATTCTGGAAACACCATATATTTT. Full variable domain (rest looked up from reference TRBV14 and TRBJ1-3): EAGVTQFPSHSVIEKGQTVTLRCDPISGHDNLYWYRRVMGKEIKFLLHFVKESKQDESGMPNNRFLAERTGGTYSTLKVQPAELEDSGVYFCASSQLFNRHSGNTIYFGEGSWLTVV.

V is TRBV2 and J is TRBJ2-1; 9 bases map to TRBD1. CDR3 length equals 16 residues. CDR1 and CDR2 from the germline V gene are SNHLY and FYNNEI. Germline trimming cut 6 bases from V and 8 bases from J; bases unmatched to any gene: 14. The CDR3 reads CASSALRDRARDEQFF. Here the CDR3 DNA reads TGTGCCAGCAGCGCTCTCCGGGACAGGGCGAGGGATGAGCAGTTCTTC.

The rearrangement uses TRBV2 and TRBJ2-1, with 7 bases that match TRBD2. This CDR3 is 15 amino acids long. Germline V gene sequence: CDR1 SNHLY, CDR2 FYNNEI. With 2 bases clipped from V and 8 bases from J, the junction kept 9 bases outside the gene matches. The CDR3 DNA sequence: TGTGCCAGCAGTGAAAATGGGGGGGTCAAGGATGAGCAGTTCTTC. Its protein is CASSENGGVKDEQFF.

This clone came up a few times. The rearrangement uses TRBV4-1 and TRBJ1-5, with D hard to call. Trimming stripped 2 bases from V and 0 bases from J, with 17 bases between. CDR3 length: 18 residues. Germline CDR1 is MGHRA and CDR2 is YSYEKL. The CDR3: CASSQPVTQYYSNQPQHF. DNA for the CDR3: TGCGCCAGCAGCCAACCCGTTACGCAGTATTATAGCAATCAGCCCCAGCATTTT.

The rearrangement uses TRBV11-2 and TRBJ1-1; D remains unclear. This CDR3 is 13 amino acids long. The V end lost 4 bases, the J end lost 5 bases, and 11 bases lay between the germline ends. CDR1 is SGHAT, CDR2 FQNNGV, per germline. The CDR3 spells CASSSSSETEAFF. The CDR3 DNA follows: TGTGCCAGCAGCTCCTCGAGTGAAACTGAAGCTTTCTTT. Combining the CDR3 with reference TRBV11-2 and TRBJ1-1 gives the whole variable domain EAGVAQSPRYKIIEKRQSVAFWCNPISGHATLYWYQQILGQGPKLLIQFQNNGVVDDSQLPKDRFSAERLKGVDSTLKIQPAKLEDSAVYLCASSSSSETEAFFGQGTRLTVV.

The J gene is TRBJ1-5, the V gene TRBV9, with D hard to call. The V and J ends lost 7 bases and 3 bases respectively, with 5 bases between them. This CDR3 is built from 11 residues. Per germline, CDR1 SGDLS and CDR2 YYNGEE. CDR3 sequence: CASGVNQPQHF. The CDR3 nucleotides read TGTGCCAGCGGAGTCAATCAGCCCCAGCATTTT.

The chain is built from TRBV6-5 and TRBJ1-4, with 8 nucleotides matching TRBD1. The CDR3 runs to 14 residues. Trimming cost V 5 bases and J 3 bases; bases outside gene matches: 2. Germline CDR1 and CDR2: MNHEY and SVGAGI. The CDR3 spells CASSTGGANEKLFF. The CDR3 nucleotides are TGTGCCAGCAGTACAGGGGGAGCTAATGAAAAACTGTTTTTT.